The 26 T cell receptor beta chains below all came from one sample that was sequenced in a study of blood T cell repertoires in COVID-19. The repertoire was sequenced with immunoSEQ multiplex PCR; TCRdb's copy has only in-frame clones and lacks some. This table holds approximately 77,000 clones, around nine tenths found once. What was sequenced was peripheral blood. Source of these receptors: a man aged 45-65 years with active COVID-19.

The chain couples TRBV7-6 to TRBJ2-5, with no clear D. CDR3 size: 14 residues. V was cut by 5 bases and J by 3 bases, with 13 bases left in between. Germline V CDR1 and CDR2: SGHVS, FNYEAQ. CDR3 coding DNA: TGTGCCAGCAGCCCCTCCTTAATCGAAGAGACCCAGTACTTC. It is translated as CASSPSLIEETQYF.

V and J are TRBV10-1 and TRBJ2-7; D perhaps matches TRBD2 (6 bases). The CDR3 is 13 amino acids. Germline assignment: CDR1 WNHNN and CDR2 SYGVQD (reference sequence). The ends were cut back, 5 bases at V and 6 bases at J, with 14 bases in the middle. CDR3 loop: CASSKEGAAEQYF. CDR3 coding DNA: TGCGCCAGCAGTAAGGAGGGAGCGGCCGAGCAGTACTTC.

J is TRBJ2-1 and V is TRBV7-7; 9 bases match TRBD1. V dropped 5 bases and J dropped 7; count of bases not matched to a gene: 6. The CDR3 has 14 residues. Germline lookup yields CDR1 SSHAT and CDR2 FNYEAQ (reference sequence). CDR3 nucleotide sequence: TGTGCCAGCAGCCCAAACGACAGGGGGAATGAGCAGTTCTTC. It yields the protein CASSPNDRGNEQFF. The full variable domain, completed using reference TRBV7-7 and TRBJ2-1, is GAGVSQSPRYKVTKRGQDVTLRCDPISSHATLYWYQQALGQGPEFLTYFNYEAQPDKSGLPSDRFSAERPEGSISTLTIQRTEQRDSAMYRCASSPNDRGNEQFFGPGTRLTVL.

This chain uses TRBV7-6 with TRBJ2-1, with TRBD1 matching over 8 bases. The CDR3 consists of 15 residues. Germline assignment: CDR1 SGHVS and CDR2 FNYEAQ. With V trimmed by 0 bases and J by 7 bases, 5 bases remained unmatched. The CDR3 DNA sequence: TGTGCCAGCAGCTTAGCGCAGGGGGCCTGGAATGAGCAGTTCTTC. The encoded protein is CASSLAQGAWNEQFF.

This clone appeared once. The CDR3 spells CASLAGDYHEQFF. CDR3 nucleotides: TGTGCCAGTTTAGCGGGAGATTATCATGAGCAGTTCTTC. This sequence joins TRBV2 and TRBJ2-1, with 9 bases aligning to TRBD2. Germline values: CDR1 SNHLY, CDR2 FYNNEI. J gave up 8 bases and V 9 bases, and 8 bases lay outside the gene matches. The CDR3 is 13 residues long. Looking up the rest from reference TRBV2 and TRBJ2-1 gives the full variable domain: EPEVTQTPSHQVTQMGQEVILRCVPISNHLYFYWYRQILGQKVEFLVSFYNNEISEKSEIFDDQFSVERPDGSNFTLKIRSTKLEDSAMYFCASLAGDYHEQFFGPGTRLTVL.

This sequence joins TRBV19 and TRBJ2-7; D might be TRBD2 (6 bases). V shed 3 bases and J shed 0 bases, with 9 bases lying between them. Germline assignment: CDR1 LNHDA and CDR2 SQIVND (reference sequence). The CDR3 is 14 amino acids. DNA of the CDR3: TGTGCCAGTAGTATTTCCGGGAGCTCCTACGAGCAGTACTTC. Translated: CASSISGSSYEQYF.

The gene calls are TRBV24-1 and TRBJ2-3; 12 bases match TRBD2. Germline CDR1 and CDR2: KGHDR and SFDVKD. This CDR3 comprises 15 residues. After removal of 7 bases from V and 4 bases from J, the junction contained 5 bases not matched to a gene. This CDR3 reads CATSSSGRAADTQYF. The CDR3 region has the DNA TGTGCCACCAGCTCTAGCGGGAGGGCGGCAGATACGCAGTATTTT.

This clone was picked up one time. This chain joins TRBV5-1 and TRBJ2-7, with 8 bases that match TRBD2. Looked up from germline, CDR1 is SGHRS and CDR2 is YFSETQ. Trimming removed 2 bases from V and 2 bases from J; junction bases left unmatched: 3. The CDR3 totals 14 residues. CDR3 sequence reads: CASSFTGRAYEQYF. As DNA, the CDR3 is TGCGCCAGCAGCTTCACCGGGAGGGCCTACGAGCAGTACTTC.

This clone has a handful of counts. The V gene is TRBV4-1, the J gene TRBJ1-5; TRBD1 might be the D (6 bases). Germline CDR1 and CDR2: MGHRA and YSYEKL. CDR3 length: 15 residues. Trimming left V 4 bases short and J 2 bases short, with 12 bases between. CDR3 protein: CASSPQGMGNQPQHF. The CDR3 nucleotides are TGCGCCAGCAGCCCACAGGGAATGGGCAATCAGCCCCAGCATTTT.

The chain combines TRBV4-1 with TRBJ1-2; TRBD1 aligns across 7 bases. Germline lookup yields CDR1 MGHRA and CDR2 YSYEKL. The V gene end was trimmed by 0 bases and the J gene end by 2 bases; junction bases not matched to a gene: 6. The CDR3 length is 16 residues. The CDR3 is CASSQDIDRANYGYTF. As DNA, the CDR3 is TGCGCCAGCAGCCAAGATATAGACAGGGCGAACTATGGCTACACCTTC.

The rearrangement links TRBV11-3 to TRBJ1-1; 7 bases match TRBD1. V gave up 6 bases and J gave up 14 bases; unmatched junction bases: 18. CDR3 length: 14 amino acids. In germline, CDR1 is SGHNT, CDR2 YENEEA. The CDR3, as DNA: TGTGCCAGCAGTTCTATCGCCACGGGACAGACCGTCTTCTTT. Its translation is CASSSIATGQTVFF. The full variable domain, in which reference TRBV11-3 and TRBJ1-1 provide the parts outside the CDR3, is EAGVVQSPRYKIIEKKQPVAFWCNPISGHNTLYWYLQNLGQGPELLIRYENEEAVDDSQLPKDRFSAERLKGVDSTLKIQPAELGDSAVYLCASSSIATGQTVFFGQGTRLTVV.

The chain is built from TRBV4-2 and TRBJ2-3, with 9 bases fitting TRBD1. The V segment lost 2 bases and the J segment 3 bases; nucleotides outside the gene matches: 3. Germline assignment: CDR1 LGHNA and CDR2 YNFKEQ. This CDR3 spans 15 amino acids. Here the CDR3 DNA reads TGTGCCAGCAGCCAAAGGACAGGGGAAACAGATACGCAGTATTTT. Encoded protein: CASSQRTGETDTQYF.

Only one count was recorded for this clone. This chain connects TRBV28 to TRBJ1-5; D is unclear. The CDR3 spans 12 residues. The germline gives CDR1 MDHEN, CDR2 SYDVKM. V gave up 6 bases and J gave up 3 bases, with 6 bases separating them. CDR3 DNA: TGTGCCAGCAGCTCTATCAATCAGCCCCAGCATTTT. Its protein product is CASSSINQPQHF.

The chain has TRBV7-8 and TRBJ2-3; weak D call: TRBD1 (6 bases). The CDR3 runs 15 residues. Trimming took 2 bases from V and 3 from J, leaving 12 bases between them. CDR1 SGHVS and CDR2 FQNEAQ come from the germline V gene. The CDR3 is CASSLQGIRTDTQYF. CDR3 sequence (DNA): TGTGCCAGCAGCTTACAGGGGATAAGGACAGATACGCAGTATTTT.

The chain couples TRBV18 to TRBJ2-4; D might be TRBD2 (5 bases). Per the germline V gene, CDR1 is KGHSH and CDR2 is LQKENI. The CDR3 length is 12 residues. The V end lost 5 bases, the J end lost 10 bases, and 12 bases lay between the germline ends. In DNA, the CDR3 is TGTGCCAGCTCAGAGGGTCCCGGGATTCAGTACTTC. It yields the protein CASSEGPGIQYF. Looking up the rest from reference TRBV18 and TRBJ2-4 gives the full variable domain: NAGVMQNPRHLVRRRGQEARLRCSPMKGHSHVYWYRQLPEEGLKFMVYLQKENIIDESGMPKERFSAEFPKEGPSILRIQQVVRGDSAAYFCASSEGPGIQYFGAGTRLSVL.

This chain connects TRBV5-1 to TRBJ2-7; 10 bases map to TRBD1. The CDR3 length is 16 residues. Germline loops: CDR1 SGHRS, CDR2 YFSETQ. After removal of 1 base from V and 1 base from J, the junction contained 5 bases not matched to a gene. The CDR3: CASSLLGTGVSYEQYF. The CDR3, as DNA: TGCGCCAGCAGCTTGCTCGGGACAGGGGTTTCCTACGAGCAGTACTTC.

CDR3 DNA sequence: TGTGCCAGCAGCCAGGATGTGAATCAGCCCCAGCATTTT. It encodes CASSQDVNQPQHF. V usage is TRBV7-7 and J usage is TRBJ1-5; D gene unclear. V lost 5 bases and J lost 4, with 9 bases in between. The CDR3 extends over 13 amino acids. CDR1 and CDR2 from the germline V gene are SSHAT and FNYEAQ (reference sequence).

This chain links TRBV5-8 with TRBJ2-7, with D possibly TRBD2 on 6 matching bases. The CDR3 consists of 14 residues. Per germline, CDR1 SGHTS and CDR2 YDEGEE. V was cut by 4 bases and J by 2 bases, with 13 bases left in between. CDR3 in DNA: TGTGCCAGCAGCCCCGGGACTCCGACCTACGAGCAGTACTTC. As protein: CASSPGTPTYEQYF.

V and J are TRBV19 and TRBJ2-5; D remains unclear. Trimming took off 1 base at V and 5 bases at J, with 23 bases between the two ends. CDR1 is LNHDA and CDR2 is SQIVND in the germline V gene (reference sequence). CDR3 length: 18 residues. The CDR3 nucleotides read TGTGCCAGTAGTATAGGCCGGTCAGCGTATCTCGGATTTGAGACCCAGTACTTC. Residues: CASSIGRSAYLGFETQYF. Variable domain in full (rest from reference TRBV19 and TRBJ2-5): DGGITQSPKYLFRKEGQNVTLSCEQNLNHDAMYWYRQDPGQGLRLIYYSQIVNDFQKGDIAEGYSVSREKKESFPLTVTSAQKNPTAFYLCASSIGRSAYLGFETQYFGPGTRLLVL.

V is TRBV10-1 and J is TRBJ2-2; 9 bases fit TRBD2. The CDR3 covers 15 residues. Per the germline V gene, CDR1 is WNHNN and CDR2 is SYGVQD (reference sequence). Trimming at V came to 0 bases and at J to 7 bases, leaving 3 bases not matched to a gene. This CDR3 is CASSESREGYGELFF. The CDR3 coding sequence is TGCGCCAGCAGTGAGTCGCGGGAGGGATACGGGGAGCTGTTTTTT.

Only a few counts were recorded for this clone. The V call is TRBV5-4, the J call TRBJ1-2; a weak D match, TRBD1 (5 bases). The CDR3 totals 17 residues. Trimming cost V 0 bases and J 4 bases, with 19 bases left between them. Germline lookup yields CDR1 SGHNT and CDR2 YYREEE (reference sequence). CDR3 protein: CASSLAGGWGARYGYTF. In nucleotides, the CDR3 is TGTGCCAGCAGCTTGGCCGGGGGGTGGGGAGCCCGCTATGGCTACACCTTC.

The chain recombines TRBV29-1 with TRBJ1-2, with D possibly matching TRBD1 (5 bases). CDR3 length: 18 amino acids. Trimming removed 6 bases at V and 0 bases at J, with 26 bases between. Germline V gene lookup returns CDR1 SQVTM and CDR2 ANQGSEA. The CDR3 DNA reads TGCAGCGTCGGGGGGGGAGGGAGAGTAGGTTCCTCTAACTATGGCTACACCTTC. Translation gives CSVGGGGRVGSSNYGYTF.

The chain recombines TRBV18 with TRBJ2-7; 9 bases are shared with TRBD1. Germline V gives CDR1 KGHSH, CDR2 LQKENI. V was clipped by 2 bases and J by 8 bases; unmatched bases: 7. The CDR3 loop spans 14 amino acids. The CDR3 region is CASSPRDRETKQYF. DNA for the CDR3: TGTGCCAGCTCACCAAGGGACAGGGAAACAAAGCAGTACTTC. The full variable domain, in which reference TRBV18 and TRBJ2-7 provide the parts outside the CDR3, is NAGVMQNPRHLVRRRGQEARLRCSPMKGHSHVYWYRQLPEEGLKFMVYLQKENIIDESGMPKERFSAEFPKEGPSILRIQQVVRGDSAAYFCASSPRDRETKQYFGPGTRLTVT.

The CDR3 spells CASSSRPYSNQPQHF. Written as DNA, the CDR3 is TGTGCCAGCAGTTCCCGTCCGTATAGCAATCAGCCCCAGCATTTT. The V and J genes are TRBV28 and TRBJ1-5, with D unclear. Trimming pared 4 bases from V and 0 bases from J, leaving 10 bases between. The germline gives CDR1 MDHEN, CDR2 SYDVKM. The CDR3 consists of 15 residues. The full variable domain, its missing parts supplied by reference TRBV28 and TRBJ1-5, is DVKVTQSSRYLVKRTGEKVFLECVQDMDHENMFWYRQDPGLGLRLIYFSYDVKMKEKGDIPEGYSVSREKKERFSLILESASTNQTSMYLCASSSRPYSNQPQHFGDGTRLSIL.

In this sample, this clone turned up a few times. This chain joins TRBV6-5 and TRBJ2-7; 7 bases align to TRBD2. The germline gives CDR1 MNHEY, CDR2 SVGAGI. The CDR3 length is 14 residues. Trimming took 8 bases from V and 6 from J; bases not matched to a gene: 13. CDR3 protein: CASGTAGRVFEQYF. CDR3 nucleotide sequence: TGTGCCAGCGGGACGGCGGGGAGGGTCTTCGAGCAGTACTTC.

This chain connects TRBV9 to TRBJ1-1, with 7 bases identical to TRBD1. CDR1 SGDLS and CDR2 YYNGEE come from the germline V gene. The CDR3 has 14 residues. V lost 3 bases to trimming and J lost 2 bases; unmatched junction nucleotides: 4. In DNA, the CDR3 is TGTGCCAGCAGCGAGAGGGGGCTCAACACTGAAGCTTTCTTT. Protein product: CASSERGLNTEAFF.